The rows below give T cell receptor beta chains drawn from one sample of a study of cytomegalovirus exposure and HLA in healthy donors. Here immunoSEQ multiplex PCR was the method, and the copy in TCRdb shows in-frame clones only, minus some. Among 140,000 or so clones listed, approximately 82% were seen once. Input material: PBMCs. Receptors were obtained from a woman aged 55-69 years in good health and CMV-seropositive. Both conserved end residues are part of each CDR3.

>TRBV5-1|TRBJ2-7
CASSSGGAYEQYF
>TRBV6-6|TRBJ1-2
CASSYLQGYGYTF
>TRBV28|TRBJ2-7
CASSFRQGSEQYF
>TRBV5-4|TRBJ2-7
CASSPRQGDEQYF
>TRBV6-5|TRBJ1-2
CASSLTTGGVYGYTF
>TRBV15|TRBJ2-1
CATSNNREARTYNEQFF
>TRBV27|TRBJ2-1
CATSLLGQGENEQFF
>TRBV7-8|TRBJ2-7
CASRGDSSYEQYF
>TRBV7-8|TRBJ2-3
CASSVVGLAASTDTQYF
>TRBV27|TRBJ2-1
CASSKMDRSYNEQFF
>TRBV7-9|TRBJ1-1
CASSLYGQMNTEAFF
>TRBV7-3|TRBJ1-1
CASSPRTGGNTEAFF
>TRBV9|TRBJ1-3
CASSLGHPGNTIYF
>TRBV10-3|TRBJ2-1
CAISLRDSYNEQFF
>TRBV10-1|TRBJ2-7
CASSESQVRGSYEQYF
>TRBV20-1|TRBJ2-1
CSASQINEQFF
>TRBV7-2|TRBJ2-7
CASSSGGRVGQYF
>TRBV27|TRBJ2-3
CASGGGGRQDTQYF
>TRBV30|TRBJ2-7
CAWRESGIYEQYF
>TRBV27|TRBJ2-5
CASSQGLALQETQYF
>TRBV29-1|TRBJ1-1
CSVGQGGNTEAFF